This TCR beta chain emerged from a study of blood T cell repertoires in COVID-19. Profiling relied on immunoSEQ multiplex PCR, and the TCRdb table lists in-frame clones only, not all of them. The table records 400,000 or so clones, over 75% of them present only once. The material sequenced was peripheral blood. The sequence derives from a woman aged 40 to 50 with COVID-19, enrolled during active disease.

CDR3 sequence: CASSYTGGNTEAFF. DNA of the CDR3: TGTGCCAGCAGTTACACAGGGGGAAACACTGAAGCTTTCTTT. The chain uses TRBV6-5 and TRBJ1-1; 8 nucleotides agree with TRBD1. CDR3 length: 14 amino acids. Germline assignment: CDR1 MNHEY and CDR2 SVGAGI. Losses at the gene ends were 2 bases for V and 2 bases for J; bases not matched to a gene: 1.